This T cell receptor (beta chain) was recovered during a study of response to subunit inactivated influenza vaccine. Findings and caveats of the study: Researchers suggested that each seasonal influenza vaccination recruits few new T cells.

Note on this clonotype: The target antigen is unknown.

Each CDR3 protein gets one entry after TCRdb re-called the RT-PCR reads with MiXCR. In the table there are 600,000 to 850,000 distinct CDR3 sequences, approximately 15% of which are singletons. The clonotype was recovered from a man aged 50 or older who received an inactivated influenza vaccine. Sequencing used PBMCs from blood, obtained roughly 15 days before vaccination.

As DNA, the CDR3 is TGTGCCAGCAGCCCCGACCGAAAGTCCGGGGAGCTGTTTTTT. It is translated as CASSPDRKSGELFF. The chain links TRBV6-1 to TRBJ2-2; D ambiguous. This CDR3 comprises 14 residues. From germline, CDR1 is MNHNS and CDR2 SASEGT. Between the trimmed V and J ends, which lost 6 bases and 6 bases, there was a span of 14 bases.